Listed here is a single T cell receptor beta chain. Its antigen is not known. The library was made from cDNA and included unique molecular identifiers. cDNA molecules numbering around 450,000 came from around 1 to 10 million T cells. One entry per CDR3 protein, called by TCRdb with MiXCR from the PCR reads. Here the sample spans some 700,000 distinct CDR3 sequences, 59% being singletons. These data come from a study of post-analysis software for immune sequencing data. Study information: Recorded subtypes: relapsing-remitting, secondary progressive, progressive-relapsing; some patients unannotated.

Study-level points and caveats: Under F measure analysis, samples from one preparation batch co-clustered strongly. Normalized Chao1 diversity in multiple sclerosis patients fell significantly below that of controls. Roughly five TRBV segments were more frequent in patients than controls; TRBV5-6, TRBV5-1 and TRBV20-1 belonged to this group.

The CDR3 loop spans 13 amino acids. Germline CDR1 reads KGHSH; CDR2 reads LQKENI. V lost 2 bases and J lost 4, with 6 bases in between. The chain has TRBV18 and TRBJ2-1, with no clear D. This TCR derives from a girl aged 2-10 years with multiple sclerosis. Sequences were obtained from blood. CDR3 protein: CASSPSRYNEQFF. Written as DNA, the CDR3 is TGTGCCAGCTCACCATCTAGATACAATGAGCAGTTCTTC.